These T cell receptor beta chains were read from a single sample in a study of human T cells and chemical hapten exposure. TCRdb re-called the RACE reads with MiXCR, one entry per CDR3 protein. The repertoire includes about 82,000 distinct CDR3 sequences, around 7% of them detected once, and 1% to 1.5% sits in the top ten. This specimen consisted of whole blood, obtained in connection with sensitization to the hapten diphenylcyclopropenone (DPC). The source is a woman aged 25 to 39 with alopecia areata. Some clones in this sample may be carry-over from other donors' samples. CDR3s include the opening cysteine and the closing phenylalanine or tryptophan. Fields, in order: J gene, clone size, V gene, D gene, CDR3 protein, CDR3 DNA. The D gene is left open where the match is weak. Not all rows give a size; the values are once, few, many and, for expanded clones, a class.

J: TRBJ2-4; size: many; V: TRBV7-2; D: NA; CDR3: CASSFGLENIQYF; DNA: TGTGCCAGCAGCTTTGGTTTGGAAAACATTCAGTACTTC
J: TRBJ2-7; size: NA; V: TRBV29-1; D: TRBD1; CDR3: CSVVDRGRPPPYYYEQYF; DNA: TGCAGCGTTGTGGACAGGGGGCGGCCACCTCCGTACTACTACGAGCAGTACTTC
J: TRBJ2-3; size: many; V: TRBV30; D: TRBD1; CDR3: CAWSEGQGSDTQYF; DNA: TGTGCCTGGAGTGAGGGACAGGGATCAGATACGCAGTATTTT
J: TRBJ1-5; size: few; V: TRBV2; D: TRBD1; CDR3: CASSRHGTGVPRQPQHF; DNA: TGTGCCAGCAGCCGTCACGGGACAGGGGTCCCGAGGCAGCCCCAGCATTTT
J: TRBJ1-4; size: NA; V: TRBV10-3; D: NA; CDR3: CAIGPWDNRDEKLFF; DNA: TGTGCCATCGGACCCTGGGACAACCGTGATGAAAAACTGTTTTTT
J: TRBJ1-5; size: many; V: TRBV10-3; D: TRBD1; CDR3: CASRTGSNQPQHF; DNA: TGTGCCAGCCGGACAGGGAGCAATCAGCCCCAGCATTTT
J: TRBJ2-5; size: many; V: TRBV5-4; D: NA; CDR3: CASSLDSSAPGTQYF; DNA: TGTGCCAGCAGCTTGGATTCTAGCGCCCCCGGGACCCAGTACTTC
J: TRBJ1-2; size: NA; V: TRBV3-1; D: NA; CDR3: CASSQDTRVQGGYTF; DNA: TGTGCCAGCAGCCAAGACACCAGGGTTCAGGGTGGCTACACCTTC
J: TRBJ2-3; size: many; V: TRBV7-9; D: NA; CDR3: CASSLVLGLMDTQYF; DNA: TGTGCCAGCAGCTTAGTGTTGGGACTGATGGATACGCAGTATTTT
J: TRBJ2-5; size: many; V: TRBV29-1; D: NA; CDR3: CSSVVGYQETQYF; DNA: TGCAGCAGCGTTGTCGGGTACCAAGAGACCCAGTACTTC
J: TRBJ2-1; size: many; V: TRBV10-3; D: NA; CDR3: CAISGASALNEQFF; DNA: TGTGCCATCAGTGGGGCTAGCGCTCTCAATGAGCAGTTCTTC
J: TRBJ2-7; size: NA; V: TRBV14; D: NA; CDR3: CASSLPQGIEQYF; DNA: TGTGCCAGCAGCCTGCCTCAGGGGATCGAGCAGTACTTC
J: TRBJ1-1; size: many; V: TRBV10-3; D: NA; CDR3: CAISGRGRETEAFF; DNA: TGTGCCATCAGTGGGCGGGGAAGGGAGACTGAAGCTTTCTTT
J: TRBJ2-3; size: many; V: TRBV6-4; D: TRBD2; CDR3: CASSEASGGAADTQYF; DNA: TGTGCCAGCAGTGAGGCTAGCGGGGGGGCCGCAGATACGCAGTATTTT
J: TRBJ2-5; size: many; V: TRBV3-1; D: TRBD1; CDR3: CASSQTPGGRGETQYF; DNA: TGTGCCAGCAGCCAAACACCAGGGGGAAGGGGAGAGACCCAGTACTTC
J: TRBJ1-2; size: few; V: TRBV27; D: TRBD1; CDR3: CASSPLDRAHYGYTF; DNA: TGTGCCAGCAGTCCGCTGGACAGGGCCCACTATGGCTACACCTTC
J: TRBJ1-1; size: few; V: TRBV7-2; D: TRBD1; CDR3: CASSFKGANTEAFF; DNA: TGTGCCAGCAGCTTTAAGGGGGCGAACACTGAAGCTTTCTTT
J: TRBJ1-1; size: many; V: TRBV2; D: NA; CDR3: CASSGDAGNTEAFF; DNA: TGTGCCAGCAGTGGCGACGCGGGGAACACTGAAGCTTTCTTT
J: TRBJ2-7; size: many; V: TRBV20-1; D: NA; CDR3: CSALAGTTYEQYF; DNA: TGCAGTGCCCTGGCCGGGACCACCTACGAGCAGTACTTC
J: TRBJ2-1; size: many; V: TRBV20-1; D: NA; CDR3: CSARGLTGLSSNEQFF; DNA: TGCAGTGCTAGAGGATTAACAGGGCTTTCGAGTAATGAGCAGTTCTTC
J: TRBJ2-1; size: many; V: TRBV6-1; D: NA; CDR3: CASSEGKRFF; DNA: TGTGCCAGCAGCGAGGGTAAACGGTTCTTC
J: TRBJ1-1; size: few; V: TRBV14; D: NA; CDR3: CASSQYPQGHTEAFF; DNA: TGTGCCAGCAGCCAATATCCCCAGGGACACACTGAAGCTTTCTTT
J: TRBJ2-3; size: NA; V: TRBV5-1; D: NA; CDR3: CASSFGQTADTQYF; DNA: TGCGCCAGCAGCTTTGGACAGACTGCAGATACGCAGTATTTT
J: TRBJ1-5; size: NA; V: TRBV5-5; D: TRBD1; CDR3: CASSIDRVYQPQHF; DNA: TGTGCCAGCAGCATTGACAGGGTGTATCAGCCCCAGCATTTT
J: TRBJ1-2; size: many; V: TRBV3-1; D: NA; CDR3: CASSQVHGYTF; DNA: TGTGCCAGCAGCCAAGTTCATGGCTACACCTTC
J: TRBJ1-1; size: few; V: TRBV7-9; D: NA; CDR3: CASSPPQENTEAFF; DNA: TGTGCCAGCAGCCCCCCGCAGGAGAACACTGAAGCTTTCTTT
J: TRBJ2-3; size: NA; V: TRBV4-2; D: TRBD2; CDR3: CASSQFRAGGFTDTQYF; DNA: TGTGCCAGCAGCCAATTCCGAGCGGGGGGGTTCACAGATACGCAGTATTTT
J: TRBJ1-3; size: many; V: TRBV12-3/TRBV12-4; D: NA; CDR3: CASSPGPGNTIYF; DNA: TGTGCCAGCAGTCCCGGACCGGGAAACACCATATATTTT
J: TRBJ1-4; size: many; V: TRBV12-5; D: NA; CDR3: CASGLGQLNEKLFF; DNA: TGTGCTAGTGGTTTGGGACAGCTTAATGAAAAACTGTTTTTT
J: TRBJ1-2; size: NA; V: TRBV6-2/TRBV6-3; D: NA; CDR3: CASRLSGAYGYNF; DNA: TGTGCCAGCAGGCTAAGTGGGGCCTATGGCTACAACTTC